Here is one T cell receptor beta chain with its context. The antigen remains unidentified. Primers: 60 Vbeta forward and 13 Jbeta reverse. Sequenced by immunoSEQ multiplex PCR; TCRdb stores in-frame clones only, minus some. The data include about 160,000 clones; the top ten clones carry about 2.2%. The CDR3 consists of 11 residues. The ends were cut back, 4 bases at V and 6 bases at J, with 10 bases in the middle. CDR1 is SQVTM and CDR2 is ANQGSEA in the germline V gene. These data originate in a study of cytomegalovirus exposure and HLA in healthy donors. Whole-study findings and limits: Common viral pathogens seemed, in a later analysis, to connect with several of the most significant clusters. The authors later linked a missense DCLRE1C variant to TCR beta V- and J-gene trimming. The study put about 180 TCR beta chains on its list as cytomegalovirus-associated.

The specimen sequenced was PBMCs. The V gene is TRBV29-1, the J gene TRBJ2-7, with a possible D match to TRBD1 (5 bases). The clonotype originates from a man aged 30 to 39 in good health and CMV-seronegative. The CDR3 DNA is TGCAGCGTTGGTCAGGGCGCCGAGCAGTACTTC. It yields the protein CSVGQGAEQYF.